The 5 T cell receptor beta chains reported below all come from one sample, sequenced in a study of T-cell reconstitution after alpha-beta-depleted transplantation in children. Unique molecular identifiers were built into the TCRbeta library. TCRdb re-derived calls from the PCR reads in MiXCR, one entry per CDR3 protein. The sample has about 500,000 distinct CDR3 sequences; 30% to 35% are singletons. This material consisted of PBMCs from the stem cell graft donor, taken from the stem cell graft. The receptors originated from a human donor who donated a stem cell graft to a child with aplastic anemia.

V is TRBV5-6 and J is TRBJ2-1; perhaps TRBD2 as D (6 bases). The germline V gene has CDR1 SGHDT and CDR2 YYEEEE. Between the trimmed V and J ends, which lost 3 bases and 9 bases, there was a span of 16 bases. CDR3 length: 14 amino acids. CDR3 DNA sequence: TGTGCCAGCAGCTCAAACGGGGGTATTAGTGAGCAGTTCTTC. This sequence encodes CASSSNGGISEQFF. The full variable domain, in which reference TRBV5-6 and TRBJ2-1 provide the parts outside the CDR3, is DAGVTQSPTHLIKTRGQQVTLRCSPKSGHDTVSWYQQALGQGPQFIFQYYEEEERQRGNFPDRFSGHQFPNYSSELNVNALLLGDSALYLCASSSNGGISEQFFGPGTRLTVL.

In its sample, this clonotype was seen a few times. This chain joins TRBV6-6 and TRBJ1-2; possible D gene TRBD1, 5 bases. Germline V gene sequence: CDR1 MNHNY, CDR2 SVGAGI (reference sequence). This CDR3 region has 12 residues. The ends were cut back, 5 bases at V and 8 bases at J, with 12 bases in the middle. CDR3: CASSPLGGGYTF. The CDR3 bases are TGTGCCAGCAGTCCCCTGGGGGGAGGCTACACCTTC.

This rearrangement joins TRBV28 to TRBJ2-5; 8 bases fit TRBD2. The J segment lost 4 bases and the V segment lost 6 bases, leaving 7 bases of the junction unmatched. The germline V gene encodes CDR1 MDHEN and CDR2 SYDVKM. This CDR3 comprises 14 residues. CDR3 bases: TGTGCCAGCAGCTGGGGCGCGGGGGGAGAGACCCAGTACTTC. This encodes CASSWGAGGETQYF.

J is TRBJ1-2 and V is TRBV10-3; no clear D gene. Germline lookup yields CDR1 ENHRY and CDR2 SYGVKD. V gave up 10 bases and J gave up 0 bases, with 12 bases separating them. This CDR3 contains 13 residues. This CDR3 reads CATTNQANYGYTF. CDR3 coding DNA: TGTGCCACCACGAACCAAGCTAACTATGGCTACACCTTC.

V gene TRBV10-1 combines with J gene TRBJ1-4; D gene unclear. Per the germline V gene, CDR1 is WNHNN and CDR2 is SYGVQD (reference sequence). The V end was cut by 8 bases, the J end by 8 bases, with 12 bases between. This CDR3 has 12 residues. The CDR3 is CASPDHPEKLFF. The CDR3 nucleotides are TGCGCCAGCCCCGATCACCCAGAAAAACTGTTTTTT.